This TCR beta chain stems from a study of identical twins. This clonotype was detected ten times or more. A universal primer site was incorporated via template switching, and the cDNA contained unique molecular identifiers. One entry per CDR3 protein results from TCRdb running MiXCR on the 5' RACE reads. The sample records about 490,000 distinct CDR3 sequences, 13% to 15% being singletons. Healthy Caucasian individuals made up all the donors. Trimming pared 4 bases from V and 5 bases from J, leaving 9 bases between. Per germline, CDR1 SNHLY and CDR2 FYNNEI. The CDR3 is 14 residues long. This sample was also put to use in a study of yellow fever vaccine responses in identical twins.

This sequence joins TRBV2 and TRBJ1-6; D is unclear. The material sequenced was CD4+ T cells sorted from blood. The sequence derives from a woman aged 18-29 years in good health. The CDR3 region has the DNA TGTGCCAGCAGTGGGCCAGTTGATAATTCACCCCTCCACTTT. It is translated as CASSGPVDNSPLHF.